This TCR beta chain was profiled in a study of cytomegalovirus exposure and HLA in healthy donors. Study conclusions and caveats: V- and J-gene trimming in TCR beta was tied to a missense DCLRE1C variant by an analysis performed later.

Comment on this clone: The antigen is undetermined.

PCR amplification relied on 60 Vbeta primers (plus 13 Jbeta primers). Profiled with immunoSEQ multiplex PCR; TCRdb holds only in-frame clones, not every one. In the table there are 100,000 to 150,000 clones, 78% of which are singletons. There are 13 residues in the CDR3. Trimming took off 1 base at V and 11 bases at J, with 11 bases between the two ends. Germline assignment: CDR1 SGHTA and CDR2 FQGNSA. The V call is TRBV7-2, the J call TRBJ2-2, with D possibly TRBD2 on 6 matching bases. The sample consisted of PBMCs. The origin of this receptor is a woman younger than 30 in good health and CMV-seronegative. The CDR3 DNA follows: TGTGCCAGCAGCTTAGGTTCGGGAGTAGAGCTGTTTTTT. This codes for CASSLGSGVELFF.